This record looks at one T cell receptor (beta chain) sequence and its context. PCR used 60 Vbeta primers and 13 Jbeta primers. Sequencing used immunoSEQ multiplex PCR; TCRdb keeps in-frame clones, though not all of them. The table has 170,000 or so clones, roughly four fifths seen once. This sample was taken from a study of cytomegalovirus exposure and HLA in healthy donors. Trimming left V 3 bases short and J 1 base short, with 12 bases between. Per the germline V gene, CDR1 is SEHNR and CDR2 is FQNEAQ (reference sequence). The CDR3 is 15 residues long. The sequence was obtained from a middle-aged man in good health and CMV-seronegative. Material for sequencing was PBMCs. The chain employs TRBV7-9 and TRBJ2-5, with a tentative D call TRBD2 (5 bases). The DNA of the CDR3 is TGTGCCAGCAGCTTGAATCTCGGGGTCCAAGAGACCCAGTACTTC. It translates to CASSLNLGVQETQYF.